This T cell receptor beta chain was sequenced for a study of blood T cell repertoires in COVID-19. Study as a whole: T cells, B-cell-depleted T cells, or PBMCs supplied cDNA or gDNA.

The method was immunoSEQ multiplex PCR; TCRdb's version includes in-frame clones alone and lacks a portion of them. This repertoire shows 200,000 to 300,000 clones, around 88% found once; its top ten account for 1.2%. In terms of age and location, participants ranged from roughly 18 to 95 years and lived in about two dozen US areas. This receptor was identified in a woman in her thirties or forties with acute COVID-19. Sequencing input: PBMCs or T cells enriched from blood (not recorded which).

For the CDR3, the DNA is TGTGCCAGCAGCGACAGGGGAGGGGAGACCCAGTACTTC. Translating gives CASSDRGGETQYF. The chain combines TRBV7-9 with TRBJ2-5, with D possibly TRBD1 on 8 matching bases. V lost 5 bases and J 5 bases, leaving 12 bases between the germline ends. The CDR3 is 13 amino acids. CDR1 SEHNR and CDR2 FQNEAQ come from the germline V gene (reference sequence).